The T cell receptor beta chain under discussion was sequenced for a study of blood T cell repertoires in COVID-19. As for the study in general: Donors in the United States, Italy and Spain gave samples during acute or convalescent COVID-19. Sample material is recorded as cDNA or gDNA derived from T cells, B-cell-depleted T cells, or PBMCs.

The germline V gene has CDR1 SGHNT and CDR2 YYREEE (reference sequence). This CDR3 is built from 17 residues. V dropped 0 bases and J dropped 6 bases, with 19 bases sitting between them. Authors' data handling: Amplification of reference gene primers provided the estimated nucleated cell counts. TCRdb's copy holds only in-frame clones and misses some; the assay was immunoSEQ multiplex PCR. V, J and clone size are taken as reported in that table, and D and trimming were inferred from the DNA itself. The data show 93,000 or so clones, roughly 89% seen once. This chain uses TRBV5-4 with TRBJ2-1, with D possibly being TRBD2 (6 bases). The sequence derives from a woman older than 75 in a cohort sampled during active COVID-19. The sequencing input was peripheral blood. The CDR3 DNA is TGTGCCAGCAGCTTGGATCGTCCGGGACTCCAAGCCAATGAGCAGTTCTTC. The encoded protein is CASSLDRPGLQANEQFF.